This T cell receptor beta chain was obtained from a study of shared clonotypes between healthy human individuals. The naive CD8 fraction comprised CD45RO-negative cells positively selected for CCR7 and excluded terminally differentiated effector memory CD45RA+ cells. J gave up 2 bases and V 4 bases, and 2 bases lay outside the gene matches. The germline gives CDR1 SGHVS, CDR2 FQNEAQ. The CDR3 has 16 amino acids. Study observations and caveats: Non-shared clonotypes were found to have lower generation probabilities than the clonotypes that were shared by all four of the sorted-subset donors. Despite large depth, sorted-subset datasets appeared incompletely sequenced. Clonotype sharing across donors was expected to vary with sequencing depth.

Clones were read by immunoSEQ multiplex PCR, and TCRdb kept only the in-frame ones, dropping some. The profile shows approximately 2,200,000 clones, approximately 94% of them singletons. A word on this clone: Its antigen is not identified.

The rearrangement joins TRBV7-8 to TRBJ2-7; 16 positions match TRBD2. Sequenced input: naive CD8+ T cells from PBMCs. The sequence derives from a man between 18 and 29 years old in good health. Some clones in this sample may be carry-over from other donors' samples. DNA of the CDR3: TGTGCCAGCAGCTCGGGACTAGCGGGAGGGGCCTACGAGCAGTACTTC. Translation: CASSSGLAGGAYEQYF.